Below, 32 T cell receptor beta chains from the same sample are listed, as sequenced in a study of T cell responses to AZD1222 COVID-19 vaccine (dated by TCRdb to the early 2020s). The time point label for this specimen denotes: baseline before first vaccination. Library preparation used the immunoSEQ multiplex PCR assay. TCRdb limited this immuneACCESS table to in-frame rearrangements with V and J called. A share of clones is missing; checked studies link under half to unresolved V genes, and the rest is unexplained. In this sample the table shows 150,000 to 180,000 clones, roughly 90% of which occur a single time. Clones ranked in the top ten supply 18% of the sample. Sample: peripheral blood, taken on day 0 of AZD1222 vaccination. The source is an adult in good health.

This chain joins TRBV10-3 and TRBJ1-1, with D possibly matching TRBD1 (5 bases). V lost 0 bases, J lost 3 bases, and 11 bases lay in between. The CDR3 loop spans 15 amino acids. CDR1 and CDR2 (germline): ENHRY, SYGVKD. The CDR3, as DNA: TGTGCCATCAGTGAGTCGGGGCAGGCGTACACTGAAGCTTTCTTT. Translation gives CAISESGQAYTEAFF.

The chain links TRBV28 to TRBJ1-6, with D possibly TRBD1 on 6 matching bases. This CDR3 region has 12 residues. From germline, CDR1 is MDHEN and CDR2 SYDVKM. V dropped 5 bases and J dropped 13 bases, with 12 bases sitting between them. For the CDR3, the DNA is TGTGCCAGCAGTACAGCAGGGGTGCCCCTCCACTTT. As protein: CASSTAGVPLHF.

Details on this clone: Distinct nucleotide sequences in the sample also encode this CDR3. The chain employs TRBV6-5 and TRBJ1-1; no firm D call. The CDR3 spans 13 residues. CDR1 is MNHEY, CDR2 SVGAGI, per germline. The V gene lost 5 bases and the J gene lost 0 bases, with 7 bases spanning the gap. This CDR3 is CASSLQMNTEAFF. The CDR3 DNA reads TGTGCCAGCAGTCTACAGATGAACACTGAAGCTTTCTTT.

DNA for the CDR3: TGCGCCAGCAGCCAAGATCGGCAATACGAGCAGTACTTC. It specifies CASSQDRQYEQYF. The chain uses TRBV4-1 and TRBJ2-7; D ambiguous. Germline assignment: CDR1 MGHRA and CDR2 YSYEKL. Trimming left V 0 bases short and J 4 bases short, with 7 bases between. The CDR3 loop spans 13 amino acids.

V is TRBV19 and J is TRBJ1-3; D may be TRBD1 (6 bases). V was cut by 5 bases and J by 3 bases, with 17 bases left in between. This CDR3 is 16 amino acids long. Germline CDR1 reads LNHDA; CDR2 reads SQIVND (reference sequence). Here the CDR3 reads CASSSYRESLGNTIYF. CDR3 in DNA: TGTGCCAGTAGTTCTTACAGGGAATCCCTTGGAAACACCATATATTTT.

In DNA, the CDR3 is TGTGCCAGTAGTATAGATCTATTGGACAGGCCTACTAACTATGGCTACACCTTC. Translation gives CASSIDLLDRPTNYGYTF. This chain connects TRBV19 to TRBJ1-2, with 7 bases fitting TRBD1. This CDR3 comprises 18 residues. After removal of 0 bases from V and 0 bases from J, the junction contained 10 bases not matched to a gene. From germline, CDR1 is LNHDA and CDR2 SQIVND (reference sequence).

The chain has TRBV3-1 (or the pseudogene TRBV3-2) and TRBJ1-5, with D tentatively TRBD1 (6 bases). This CDR3 spans 16 amino acids. Between the trimmed V and J ends, which lost 3 bases and 6 bases, there was a span of 18 bases. CDR1 is LGHDT and CDR2 is YNNKEL in the germline V gene (reference sequence). CDR3 in DNA: TGTGCCAGCAGCCAGAATACGGGGGGCCCGGGTCAGCCCCAGCATTTT. This codes for CASSQNTGGPGQPQHF.

The rearrangement joins TRBV7-8 to TRBJ2-7, with D perhaps TRBD2 (6 bases). V was trimmed by 0 bases and J by 3 bases, leaving 9 bases between them. There are 14 residues in the CDR3. Germline V gene sequence: CDR1 SGHVS, CDR2 FQNEAQ. This CDR3 reads CASSLATSSYEQYF. In DNA form, the CDR3 reads TGTGCCAGCAGCTTAGCTACTAGCAGCTACGAGCAGTACTTC. The full variable domain, in which reference TRBV7-8 and TRBJ2-7 provide the parts outside the CDR3, is GAGVSQSPRYKVAKRGQDVALRCDPISGHVSLFWYQQALGQGPEFLTYFQNEAQLDKSGLPSDRFFAERPEGSVSTLKIQRTQQEDSAVYLCASSLATSSYEQYFGPGTRLTVT.

The chain carries TRBV12-3 or TRBV12-4 and TRBJ1-3; D perhaps matches TRBD1 (6 bases). This CDR3 comprises 12 residues. The V end lost 8 bases, the J end lost 3 bases, and 8 bases lay between the germline ends. CDR3 sequence (DNA): TGTGCCAGCCGGGGGCGTGGAAACACCATATATTTT. Translating it yields CASRGRGNTIYF.

V usage is TRBV2 and J usage is TRBJ1-2; possible D gene TRBD1, 5 bases. V shed 6 bases and J shed 4 bases, with 15 bases lying between them. The germline V gene encodes CDR1 SNHLY and CDR2 FYNNEI. The CDR3 sequence is 14 residues long. The CDR3 DNA follows: TGTGCCAGCAGCGGGACGATGGCCGGCTATGGCTACACCTTC. Its protein is CASSGTMAGYGYTF.

The chain is built from TRBV13 and TRBJ2-7, with 9 bases that match TRBD1. The J segment lost 3 bases and the V segment lost 6 bases, leaving 3 bases of the junction unmatched. This CDR3 has 13 amino acids. Per germline, CDR1 PRHDT and CDR2 FYEKMQ (reference sequence). The CDR3 DNA reads TGTGCCAGCAGGATGGGACAGGGCTACGAGCAGTACTTC. Translating gives CASRMGQGYEQYF.

This clone showed up just once. The chain has TRBV2 and TRBJ1-1; D remains unclear. This CDR3 is 15 amino acids long. Per germline, CDR1 SNHLY and CDR2 FYNNEI. V lost 7 bases to trimming and J lost 4 bases, with 19 bases between them. The CDR3 region is CASILRSTVITEAFF. Written as DNA, the CDR3 is TGTGCCAGCATCCTACGAAGCACGGTGATCACTGAAGCTTTCTTT. Full variable domain (rest looked up from reference TRBV2 and TRBJ1-1): EPEVTQTPSHQVTQMGQEVILRCVPISNHLYFYWYRQILGQKVEFLVSFYNNEISEKSEIFDDQFSVERPDGSNFTLKIRSTKLEDSAMYFCASILRSTVITEAFFGQGTRLTVV.

The V and J genes are TRBV30 and TRBJ2-2, with D maybe TRBD1 (6 bases). Trimming left V 5 bases short and J 6 bases short, with 16 bases between. CDR3 length equals 14 residues. The V gene's germline CDR1 is GTSNPN and CDR2 SVGIG (reference sequence). CDR3 DNA: TGTGCCTGGGCCCTGGACAGTGGAGCCGGGGAGCTGTTTTTT. It translates to CAWALDSGAGELFF.

This clone was recorded once. V gene TRBV5-5 combines with J gene TRBJ1-2; 9 nucleotides match TRBD1. V trimming: 2 bases; J trimming: 7 bases; junction bases outside the gene matches: 9. The CDR3 totals 15 residues. Germline V gene data show CDR1 as SGHKS and CDR2 as YYEKEE (reference sequence). The CDR3 DNA sequence: TGTGCCAGCAGCTTCCGACAGGGGGAGATTAGTGGCTACACCTTC. Its protein product is CASSFRQGEISGYTF.

V is TRBV28 and J is TRBJ1-4; no clear D gene. The CDR3 sequence is 16 residues long. Looked up from germline, CDR1 is MDHEN and CDR2 is SYDVKM. The V end was cut by 5 bases, the J end by 10 bases, with 23 bases between. Here the CDR3 reads CASSLLGQPRVAKLFF. As DNA, the CDR3 is TGTGCCAGCAGTCTCCTCGGGCAGCCCCGCGTAGCAAAACTGTTTTTT.

J is TRBJ1-1 and V is TRBV9; D remains unclear. Germline assignment: CDR1 SGDLS and CDR2 YYNGEE. Between the trimmed V and J ends, which lost 8 bases and 0 bases, there was a span of 20 bases. The CDR3 consists of 16 residues. CDR3 bases: TGTGCCAGTTCCTTAGGACCACCTCCCCTGAACACTGAAGCTTTCTTT. The encoded protein is CASSLGPPPLNTEAFF.

The rearrangement joins TRBV5-1 to TRBJ1-6, with D unclear. The CDR3 has 14 amino acids. CDR1 SGHRS and CDR2 YFSETQ come from the germline V gene. V was trimmed by 1 base and J by 8 bases, leaving 10 bases between them. The CDR3 reads CASSLRVLDSPLHF. CDR3 coding DNA: TGCGCCAGCAGCTTGAGGGTCCTTGATTCACCCCTCCACTTT.

V is TRBV5-4 and J is TRBJ1-4, with 11 nucleotides matching TRBD1. The germline V gene encodes CDR1 SGHNT and CDR2 YYREEE (reference sequence). J gave up 0 bases and V 0 bases, and 1 base lay outside the gene matches. CDR3 length: 17 amino acids. In DNA form, the CDR3 reads TGTGCCAGCAGCTTGGGGGGACAGGGGGCAACTAATGAAAAACTGTTTTTT. Amino acid sequence: CASSLGGQGATNEKLFF.

The chain recombines TRBV19 with TRBJ2-2, with D unresolved. Per the germline V gene, CDR1 is LNHDA and CDR2 is SQIVND (reference sequence). V lost 4 bases to trimming and J lost 4 bases, with 10 bases between them. The CDR3 runs 14 residues. The CDR3 spells CASSTGRSTGELFF. The DNA of the CDR3 is TGTGCCAGTAGTACCGGACGGAGCACCGGGGAGCTGTTTTTT.

The V and J genes are TRBV27 and TRBJ1-5; 7 positions agree with TRBD1. V lost 5 bases, J lost 1 base, and 2 bases stayed unmatched. The CDR3 totals 14 residues. The germline V gene encodes CDR1 MNHEY and CDR2 SMNVEV (reference sequence). The CDR3 protein is CASSQGGSNQPQHF. CDR3 DNA sequence: TGTGCCAGCAGTCAAGGGGGCAGCAATCAGCCCCAGCATTTT.

V gene TRBV5-4 combines with J gene TRBJ1-3, with D possibly matching TRBD1 (6 bases). This CDR3 has 14 residues. The V and J ends lost 4 bases and 2 bases respectively, with 10 bases between them. Germline V gene lookup returns CDR1 SGHNT and CDR2 YYREEE (reference sequence). CDR3 sequence reads: CASSRDNPGNTIYF. DNA for the CDR3: TGTGCCAGCAGCCGGGACAACCCTGGAAACACCATATATTTT.

The chain couples TRBV2 to TRBJ1-1, with no clear D. CDR3 length equals 13 residues. Germline-derived CDR1 and CDR2 are SNHLY and FYNNEI. The V end lost 5 bases, the J end lost 0 bases, and 7 bases lay between the germline ends. The CDR3 here is CASSQTVNTEAFF. The CDR3 region has the DNA TGTGCCAGCAGTCAGACCGTGAACACTGAAGCTTTCTTT.

The chain combines TRBV11-1 with TRBJ2-7; D call uncertain. The V end was cut by 4 bases, the J end by 5 bases, with 9 bases between. Germline CDR1 is SGHAT and CDR2 is FQDESV (reference sequence). This CDR3 region has 12 residues. CDR3 bases: TGTGCCAGCAGCTCCGTACCCAACGAGCAGTACTTC. It encodes CASSSVPNEQYF.

The chain links TRBV3-1 (or the pseudogene TRBV3-2) to TRBJ1-2; D gene unclear. The CDR3 sequence is 15 residues long. V was shortened by 1 base and J by 5 bases, with 14 bases between the two germline ends. CDR1 and CDR2 from the germline V gene are LGHDT and YNNKEL (reference sequence). The CDR3 sequence: CASSQGGSAQYGYTF. The CDR3, as DNA: TGTGCCAGCAGCCAAGGAGGGTCGGCGCAATATGGCTACACCTTC.

The J gene is TRBJ2-1, the V gene TRBV3-1 (or the pseudogene TRBV3-2), with D perhaps matching TRBD1 (5 bases). Germline CDR1 and CDR2: LGHDT and YNNKEL (reference sequence). V was trimmed by 0 bases and J by 9 bases, leaving 15 bases between them. CDR3 size: 15 residues. CDR3 DNA sequence: TGTGCCAGCAGCCAAGACCAGGGTATTCGCGGTGAGCAGTTCTTC. Amino acid sequence: CASSQDQGIRGEQFF.

The chain links TRBV4-1 to TRBJ1-1, with TRBD1 matching 9 bases. After removal of 3 bases from V and 1 base from J, the junction contained 3 bases not matched to a gene. Germline lookup yields CDR1 MGHRA and CDR2 YSYEKL. The CDR3 totals 15 residues. The CDR3 nucleotides read TGCGCCAGCAGCCAGAAACAGGGGGCGAACACTGAAGCTTTCTTT. It translates to CASSQKQGANTEAFF.

The chain couples TRBV7-6 to TRBJ2-7; D might be TRBD2 (5 bases). Germline values: CDR1 SGHVS, CDR2 FNYEAQ. The CDR3 totals 15 residues. V lost 1 base and J 0 bases, leaving 10 bases between the germline ends. CDR3 bases: TGTGCCAGCAGCTTAGTCAGCGGCAGCTCCTACGAGCAGTACTTC. Its protein is CASSLVSGSSYEQYF.

The chain combines TRBV5-5 with TRBJ1-3; 8 bases are a match to TRBD1. The CDR3 extends over 15 amino acids. V was pared by 3 bases and J by 9 bases, with 11 bases of the junction left unmatched. Germline CDR1 is SGHKS and CDR2 is YYEKEE (reference sequence). CDR3 protein: CASSSQQGDLTTIYF. The CDR3 nucleotides read TGTGCCAGCAGCTCACAACAGGGGGACCTTACCACCATATATTTT.

Only one count was recorded for this clone. The CDR3: CAISGGGGTYEQYF. In DNA, the CDR3 is TGTGCCATCAGTGGCGGCGGGGGAACCTACGAGCAGTACTTC. The V and J genes are TRBV10-3 and TRBJ2-7; 7 positions agree with TRBD2. The V and J ends lost 4 bases and 2 bases, in that order; junction bases with no gene match: 5. The CDR3 extends over 14 amino acids. Germline CDR1 is ENHRY and CDR2 is SYGVKD.

This clone has a single count. CDR3 amino acids: CASSPHGANQETQYF. The CDR3 DNA sequence: TGTGCCAGCAGCCCCCACGGTGCCAACCAAGAGACCCAGTACTTC. The rearrangement links TRBV7-3 to TRBJ2-5; D not resolved. CDR3 length equals 15 residues. CDR1 and CDR2 from the germline V gene are SGHTA and FQGTGA. Trimming shortened V by 5 bases and J by 0 bases, and 13 bases separated the two germline ends. The whole variable domain, filled in from reference TRBV7-3 and TRBJ2-5, reads GAGVSQTPSNKVTEKGKYVELRCDPISGHTALYWYRQSLGQGPEFLIYFQGTGAADDSGLPNDRFFAVRPEGSVSTLKIQRTERGDSAVYLCASSPHGANQETQYFGPGTRLLVL.

The V and J genes are TRBV6-5 and TRBJ2-1; a weak D match, TRBD2 (6 bases). This CDR3 is built from 16 residues. Between the trimmed V and J ends, which lost 2 bases and 6 bases, there was a span of 17 bases. Germline V lookup: CDR1 MNHEY, CDR2 SVGAGI. The DNA of the CDR3 is TGTGCCAGCAGTTACCGTAGCGGAGGCGGGTCCAATGAGCAGTTCTTC. It is translated as CASSYRSGGGSNEQFF.

This rearrangement joins TRBV3-1 (or the pseudogene TRBV3-2) to TRBJ1-2; a possible D gene is TRBD1 (5 bases). CDR1 and CDR2 (germline): LGHDT, YNNKEL (reference sequence). V was cut by 2 bases and J by 5 bases, with 12 bases left in between. The CDR3 spans 14 residues. CDR3 sequence: CASSQRDGGYGYTF. CDR3 DNA sequence: TGTGCCAGCAGCCAACGGGACGGGGGGTATGGCTACACCTTC.